This T cell receptor beta chain was observed in a study of blood T cell repertoires in COVID-19. Across the whole study: Acute-phase and convalescent COVID-19 samples originated in the United States, Italy and Spain. Nucleic acid was either cDNA or gDNA, and it came from T cells, B-cell-depleted T cells, or PBMCs.

In the study's own analysis: Estimation of nucleated cell counts was performed using reference gene primer amplification. Profiling relied on immunoSEQ multiplex PCR, and the TCRdb table lists in-frame clones only, not all of them. V and J calls and clone size are copied from that table; D and trimming were computed from the DNA. The sample lists some 190,000 clones, around 82% occurring once. Enrolled during active infection, Seattle patients were then followed longitudinally. As concerns this clone: Different DNA sequences within this sample yield the same CDR3.

J was trimmed by 5 bases and V by 4 bases; bases with no gene match: 4. Germline V gene data show CDR1 as SGHRS and CDR2 as YFSETQ. The CDR3 is 15 amino acids. This receptor was identified in a man older than 75 with COVID-19, enrolled during active disease. The chain employs TRBV5-1 and TRBJ1-6; 9 bases agree with TRBD1. The sample taken for sequencing was peripheral blood. The chain's CDR3 is CASSPWTGDNSPLHF. The CDR3 DNA reads as TGCGCCAGCAGCCCATGGACAGGGGATAATTCACCCCTCCACTTT.